Shown below are 9 T cell receptor beta chains from a single sample sequenced in a study of blood T cell repertoires in COVID-19. The data were produced by immunoSEQ multiplex PCR, yet TCRdb's version contains in-frame clones alone and is incomplete. The sample lists more than 80,000 clones; around 85% were seen once. Sequenced sample: peripheral blood. These receptor sequences come from an elderly woman with COVID-19, enrolled during active disease.

This clone is a singleton in its sample. This sequence joins TRBV28 and TRBJ1-2; D not resolved. This CDR3 contains 12 residues. V lost 3 bases to trimming and J lost 3 bases, with 5 bases between them. From germline, CDR1 is MDHEN and CDR2 SYDVKM. The DNA for the CDR3 is TGTGCCAGCAGTTTGAGTTACTATGGCTACACCTTC. Protein product: CASSLSYYGYTF.

The chain carries TRBV7-2 and TRBJ2-7, with a weak D call TRBD2 (5 bases). The V end was cut by 5 bases, the J end by 3 bases, with 11 bases between. The CDR3 contains 13 residues. Germline CDR1 and CDR2: SGHTA and FQGNSA. CDR3 DNA sequence: TGTGCCAGCAGCGTAAGAGGGTTCTACGAGCAGTACTTC. This encodes CASSVRGFYEQYF.

The chain has TRBV7-3 and TRBJ2-1, with 7 bases fitting TRBD1. Losses at the gene ends were 5 bases for V and 9 bases for J; bases not matched to a gene: 19. CDR1 and CDR2 from the germline V gene are SGHTA and FQGTGA. The length of the CDR3 is 17 residues. CDR3 sequence: CASSPTFVRAGGSEQFF. As DNA, the CDR3 is TGTGCCAGCAGCCCCACCTTCGTTAGAGCAGGGGGTAGTGAGCAGTTCTTC.

The chain joins TRBV7-2 to TRBJ2-5, with TRBD1 matching over 7 bases. J lost 2 bases, V lost 6 bases, and 12 bases had no gene match. The CDR3 covers 16 residues. Germline V gene lookup returns CDR1 SGHTA and CDR2 FQGNSA. CDR3: CASSPEGGYPQETQYF. In DNA, the CDR3 is TGTGCCAGCAGTCCCGAAGGGGGCTATCCACAAGAGACCCAGTACTTC.

CDR3 bases: TGTGCCAGCTCACCGAGGTTCCAAGATACGCAGTATTTT. This codes for CASSPRFQDTQYF. The chain has TRBV18 and TRBJ2-3; D is unclear. CDR3 length equals 13 residues. Germline-derived CDR1 and CDR2 are KGHSH and LQKENI. V lost 3 bases and J 5 bases, leaving 9 bases between the germline ends.

This clone was seen only once. The chain uses TRBV5-4 and TRBJ2-2, with 7 positions matching TRBD1. Trimming at V came to 4 bases and at J to 2 bases, leaving 2 bases not matched to a gene. CDR1 is SGHNT and CDR2 is YYREEE in the germline V gene (reference sequence). The CDR3 loop spans 14 amino acids. The DNA of the CDR3 is TGTGCCAGCAGCCGGACAGGAAACACCGGGGAGCTGTTTTTT. Translation: CASSRTGNTGELFF.

CDR3 in DNA: TGTGCCAGCAGCTTAGGACTAAGGACAGGGTATAATGCTCCCTACGAGCAGTACTTC. Amino acids: CASSLGLRTGYNAPYEQYF. V gene TRBV7-9 combines with J gene TRBJ2-7; 8 positions match TRBD1. The germline gives CDR1 SEHNR, CDR2 FQNEAQ (reference sequence). V shed 1 base and J 2 bases; nucleotides not matched to a gene: 16. The CDR3 spans 19 residues.

The DNA of the CDR3 is TGTGCCAGCTCAGGGCGGGTAAAGGATGGCTACACCTTC. As protein: CASSGRVKDGYTF. V gene TRBV18 combines with J gene TRBJ1-2; D remains unclear. Trimming left V 5 bases short and J 6 bases short, with 13 bases between. There are 13 residues in the CDR3. CDR1 and CDR2 from the germline V gene are KGHSH and LQKENI.

The genes are TRBV2 and TRBJ2-7; weak D call: TRBD2 (7 bases). Between the trimmed V and J ends, which lost 3 bases and 6 bases, there was a span of 18 bases. Germline-derived CDR1 and CDR2 are SNHLY and FYNNEI. CDR3 length equals 15 residues. The CDR3 bases are TGTGCCAGCAGTGAGGAGGGGGAGGGGTATAGCGAGCAGTACTTC. Its protein is CASSEEGEGYSEQYF.